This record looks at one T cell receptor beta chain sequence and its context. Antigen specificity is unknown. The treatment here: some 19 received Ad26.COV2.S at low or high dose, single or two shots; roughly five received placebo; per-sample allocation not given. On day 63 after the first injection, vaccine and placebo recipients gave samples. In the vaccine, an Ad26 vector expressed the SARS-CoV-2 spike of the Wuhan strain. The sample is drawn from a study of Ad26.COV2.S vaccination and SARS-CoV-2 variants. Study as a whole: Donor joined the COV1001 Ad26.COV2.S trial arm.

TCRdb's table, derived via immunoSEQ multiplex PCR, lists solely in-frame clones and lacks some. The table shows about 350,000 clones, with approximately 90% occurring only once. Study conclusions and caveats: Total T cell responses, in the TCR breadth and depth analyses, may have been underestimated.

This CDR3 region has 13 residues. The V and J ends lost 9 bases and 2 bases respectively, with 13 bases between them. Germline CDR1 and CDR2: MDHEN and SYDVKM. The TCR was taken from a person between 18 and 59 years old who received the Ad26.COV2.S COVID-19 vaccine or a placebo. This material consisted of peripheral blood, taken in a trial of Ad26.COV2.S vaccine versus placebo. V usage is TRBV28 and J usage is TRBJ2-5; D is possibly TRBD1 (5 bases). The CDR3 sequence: CASRRGLQETQYF. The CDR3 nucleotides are TGTGCCAGTCGAAGGGGCCTTCAAGAGACCCAGTACTTC.